One sample yielded the 22 T cell receptor beta chains listed below, sequenced in a study of blood T cell repertoires in COVID-19. TCRdb's table, derived via immunoSEQ multiplex PCR, lists solely in-frame clones and lacks some. The sample shows about 280,000 clones, over 75% of them seen only once. The sequencing sample was made of peripheral blood. These receptors originate from a human donor in a cohort sampled during active COVID-19.

This chain connects TRBV4-1 to TRBJ2-3; D is possibly TRBD1 (6 bases). This CDR3 is built from 17 residues. CDR1 MGHRA and CDR2 YSYEKL come from the germline V gene. V was shortened by 0 bases and J by 0 bases, with 13 bases between the two germline ends. DNA for the CDR3: TGCGCCAGCAGCCAAGAAGGGGGATTTCCTAGCACAGATACGCAGTATTTT. It yields the protein CASSQEGGFPSTDTQYF.

This rearrangement joins TRBV5-4 to TRBJ1-6; 9 nucleotides match TRBD1. The J segment lost 4 bases and the V segment lost 4 bases, leaving 9 bases of the junction unmatched. The CDR3 length is 17 residues. CDR1 is SGHNT, CDR2 YYREEE, per germline (reference sequence). In nucleotides, the CDR3 is TGTGCCAGCAGCCCCCGGACAGGGGAAGGATATAATTCACCCCTCCACTTT. It translates to CASSPRTGEGYNSPLHF.

The chain couples TRBV6-5 to TRBJ1-3, with TRBD1 as a possible D gene (5 bases). The CDR3 consists of 15 residues. The V and J ends lost 6 bases and 0 bases respectively, with 12 bases between them. Per the germline V gene, CDR1 is MNHEY and CDR2 is SVGAGI. Written as DNA, the CDR3 is TGTGCCAGCAGATCGACAGCTTACTCTGGAAACACCATATATTTT. Translated: CASRSTAYSGNTIYF.

This chain uses TRBV6-5 with TRBJ1-4, with D perhaps matching TRBD1 (6 bases). Germline V gene data show CDR1 as MNHEY and CDR2 as SVGAGI. V shed 7 bases and J shed 1 base, with 10 bases lying between them. This CDR3 spans 14 amino acids. The CDR3 DNA sequence: TGTGCCAGCACAGGGGAAGTAACTAATGAAAAACTGTTTTTT. Its translation: CASTGEVTNEKLFF.

The chain links TRBV6-6 to TRBJ2-1; TRBD1 is a possible D gene (6 bases). The germline V and J ends were trimmed by 2 bases and 9 bases, with 14 bases remaining between them. The CDR3 length is 14 residues. Germline values: CDR1 MNHNY, CDR2 SVGAGI (reference sequence). Written as DNA, the CDR3 is TGTGCCAGCAGTTACCCCGAATCAGGGGCTGAGCAGTTCTTC. Encoded protein: CASSYPESGAEQFF.

The chain combines TRBV25-1 with TRBJ1-1; D is unclear. V dropped 3 bases and J dropped 4 bases, with 18 bases sitting between them. Germline assignment: CDR1 MGHDK and CDR2 SYGVNS. This CDR3 is 16 amino acids long. The CDR3 DNA reads TGTGCCAGCAGTGATAGGAGGGTTCTACGAACCACTGAAGCTTTCTTT. Residues: CASSDRRVLRTTEAFF.

The chain has TRBV4-1 and TRBJ2-1; 8 nucleotides line up with TRBD2. The CDR3 spans 15 residues. Trimming at V came to 4 bases and at J to 4 bases, leaving 6 bases not matched to a gene. CDR1 and CDR2 from the germline V gene are MGHRA and YSYEKL. CDR3 region: CASSLIERGYNEQFF. DNA for the CDR3: TGCGCCAGCAGCCTTATCGAGCGGGGGTACAATGAGCAGTTCTTC.

In this sample, this clone turned up a few times. The genes are TRBV5-4 and TRBJ1-1, with D possibly TRBD1 on 5 matching bases. V gave up 0 bases and J gave up 3 bases, with 12 bases separating them. The germline V gene encodes CDR1 SGHNT and CDR2 YYREEE (reference sequence). This CDR3 has 15 amino acids. The CDR3 loop is CASSLGAQGYTEAFF. The CDR3 DNA is TGTGCCAGCAGCTTGGGGGCCCAGGGTTACACTGAAGCTTTCTTT.

The chain recombines TRBV24-1 with TRBJ2-3; 10 nucleotides agree with TRBD2. The trim removed 4 bases at V and 6 bases at J, leaving 9 bases unmatched. Germline values: CDR1 KGHDR, CDR2 SFDVKD. CDR3 length: 16 residues. The CDR3 is CATSDRSGRASDTQYF. The CDR3 region has the DNA TGTGCCACCAGTGACCGGAGCGGGAGGGCCTCGGATACGCAGTATTTT.

This chain uses TRBV4-2 with TRBJ2-7; 8 bases match TRBD1. V trimming: 0 bases; J trimming: 4 bases; junction bases outside the gene matches: 8. The germline CDR1 and CDR2 sequences are LGHNA and YNFKEQ. CDR3 length equals 16 residues. This CDR3 reads CASSQEGTGGVYEQYF. CDR3 sequence (DNA): TGTGCCAGCAGCCAAGAAGGGACAGGAGGGGTATACGAGCAGTACTTC.

V usage is TRBV27 and J usage is TRBJ1-1; D is possibly TRBD1 (6 bases). The CDR3 sequence is 14 residues long. Between the trimmed V and J ends, which lost 0 bases and 1 base, there was a span of 6 bases. The germline CDR1 and CDR2 sequences are MNHEY and SMNVEV (reference sequence). CDR3 sequence: CASSLSDRNTEAFF. CDR3 DNA sequence: TGTGCCAGCAGTTTATCGGACAGGAACACTGAAGCTTTCTTT.

This chain connects TRBV12-3 or TRBV12-4 to TRBJ2-5, with D perhaps TRBD1 (5 bases). V lost 10 bases and J 4 bases, leaving 13 bases between the germline ends. The CDR3 has 12 residues. In DNA, the CDR3 is TGTGCCACCGCCATAAGGGGAGAGACCCAGTACTTC. It yields the protein CATAIRGETQYF.

This chain links TRBV4-1 with TRBJ1-5, with D possibly being TRBD1 (5 bases). Germline CDR1 reads MGHRA; CDR2 reads YSYEKL. V lost 4 bases to trimming and J lost 7 bases, with 17 bases between them. This CDR3 comprises 15 residues. DNA of the CDR3: TGCGCCAGCAGCCTCACCGCGGGGCGGGGACAGCCCCAGCATTTT. It is translated as CASSLTAGRGQPQHF.

The genes are TRBV15 and TRBJ2-7; 11 bases match TRBD2. The V gene end was trimmed by 2 bases and the J gene end by 4 bases; junction bases not matched to a gene: 1. This CDR3 is 14 amino acids long. The V gene's germline CDR1 is LNHNV and CDR2 YYDKDF (reference sequence). Here the CDR3 DNA reads TGTGCCACCAGCAGACTAGCGGGAGGATACGAGCAGTACTTC. This translates into CATSRLAGGYEQYF.

V usage is TRBV6-1 and J usage is TRBJ1-3, with no clear D. Germline values: CDR1 MNHNS, CDR2 SASEGT. CDR3 size: 13 residues. V lost 2 bases and J 4 bases, leaving 6 bases between the germline ends. This CDR3 reads CASSEIEGNTIYF. The CDR3 nucleotides are TGTGCCAGCAGTGAAATAGAGGGAAACACCATATATTTT.

V gene TRBV10-3 combines with J gene TRBJ2-6; 11 bases are a match to TRBD1. CDR1 is ENHRY and CDR2 is SYGVKD in the germline V gene. CDR3 size: 19 residues. Trimming removed 4 bases from V and 0 bases from J; junction bases left unmatched: 8. The CDR3 spells CAISVPRTGGLSGANVLTF. In DNA, the CDR3 is TGTGCCATCAGTGTGCCCAGGACAGGGGGCCTCTCTGGGGCCAACGTCCTGACTTTC.

The V gene is TRBV19, the J gene TRBJ2-3; 11 bases agree with TRBD1. V lost 8 bases to trimming and J lost 5 bases; unmatched junction nucleotides: 9. The CDR3 totals 15 residues. CDR1 LNHDA and CDR2 SQIVND come from the germline V gene (reference sequence). For the CDR3, the DNA is TGTGCCAGTTTGGACAGGGGGCGAAAAGGAGATACGCAGTATTTT. Its translation: CASLDRGRKGDTQYF.

The CDR3 is CASRNDRGHEQYF. The CDR3 DNA is TGTGCCAGCAGAAACGACAGGGGCCACGAGCAGTACTTC. The V call is TRBV2, the J call TRBJ2-7; 8 bases match TRBD1. V lost 6 bases, J lost 5 bases, and 6 bases stayed unmatched. Germline values: CDR1 SNHLY, CDR2 FYNNEI. This CDR3 is 13 amino acids long.

The chain couples TRBV19 to TRBJ2-2; maybe TRBD1 (6 bases). The CDR3 has 15 amino acids. Trimming shortened V by 9 bases and J by 2 bases, and 16 bases separated the two germline ends. Germline CDR1 is LNHDA and CDR2 is SQIVND (reference sequence). CDR3 region: CASQVTGRNTGELFF. Here the CDR3 DNA reads TGTGCCAGCCAGGTAACAGGGAGAAACACCGGGGAGCTGTTTTTT.

The chain employs TRBV6-2 or TRBV6-3 and TRBJ2-4; 9 bases match TRBD2. From germline, CDR1 is MNHEY and CDR2 SVGEGT. The CDR3 has 15 amino acids. The V and J ends lost 5 bases and 8 bases, in that order; junction bases with no gene match: 10. CDR3 DNA sequence: TGTGCCAGCAGTCCGCGTGGCGGCGGGGGGGACATTCAGTACTTC. Encoded protein: CASSPRGGGGDIQYF.

This sequence joins TRBV5-4 and TRBJ1-1; D remains ambiguous. CDR1 SGHNT and CDR2 YYREEE come from the germline V gene (reference sequence). V was cut by 0 bases and J by 3 bases, with 9 bases left in between. The CDR3 covers 14 residues. The CDR3 here is CASSLAGKDTEAFF. CDR3 nucleotides: TGTGCCAGCAGCTTGGCGGGGAAGGACACTGAAGCTTTCTTT.

This clone was picked up one time. The chain couples TRBV11-2 to TRBJ1-2; 7 nucleotides match TRBD1. The CDR3 spans 13 residues. The J segment lost 5 bases and the V segment lost 5 bases, leaving 5 bases of the junction unmatched. Looked up from germline, CDR1 is SGHAT and CDR2 is FQNNGV. In DNA form, the CDR3 reads TGTGCCAGCAGCCCGGGACAGTTTTATGGCTACACCTTC. This encodes CASSPGQFYGYTF.